This T cell receptor beta chain was captured in a study of shared clonotypes between healthy human individuals. CDR3 length: 13 amino acids. V lost 5 bases, J lost 0 bases, and 5 bases lay in between. Germline V CDR1 and CDR2: MNHEY, SVGAGI. Profiled with immunoSEQ multiplex PCR; TCRdb holds only in-frame clones, not every one. The repertoire consists of about 2.4 million clones, with roughly 93% occurring once and the leading ten covering about 0.38%. The chain employs TRBV6-5 and TRBJ1-5; D is ambiguous. The sequenced material came from naive CD4+ T cells from PBMCs. As to subset: CD45RA+ positively selected. This TCR was sampled from a man younger than 35 in good health. Some clones in this sample may be carry-over from other donors' samples. Here the CDR3 reads CASSPDSNQPQHF. CDR3 sequence (DNA): TGTGCCAGCAGTCCCGATAGCAATCAGCCCCAGCATTTT.